The T cell receptor beta chain under discussion was sequenced for a study of cytomegalovirus exposure and HLA in healthy donors. In this sample, this clone turned up a few times. Its antigen is undetermined. CDR3 length equals 13 residues. V was pared by 2 bases and J by 4 bases, with 8 bases between. Germline V gene lookup returns CDR1 KGHSH and CDR2 LQKENI. Generated by immunoSEQ multiplex PCR, the TCRdb table keeps only in-frame clones and is missing some. This table has tens of thousands of clones, 85% to 95% appearing once. Points from the study as a whole: With high specificity and sensitivity, the classifier reportedly diagnosed cytomegalovirus status. First-cohort TCR clusters were later found to tend to co-occur in the approximately 120 validation repertoires. TCR beta chains numbering about 160 were designated cytomegalovirus-associated.

The sequencing input was PBMCs. The receptor comes from a man between 18 and 29 years old in good health and CMV-seronegative. J is TRBJ1-1 and V is TRBV18; D gene uncertain. The CDR3 reads CASSPWEGTEAFF. The CDR3, as DNA: TGTGCCAGCTCACCATGGGAGGGCACTGAAGCTTTCTTT. Supplemented by reference TRBV18 and TRBJ1-1, the full variable domain reads NAGVMQNPRHLVRRRGQEARLRCSPMKGHSHVYWYRQLPEEGLKFMVYLQKENIIDESGMPKERFSAEFPKEGPSILRIQQVVRGDSAAYFCASSPWEGTEAFFGQGTRLTVV.